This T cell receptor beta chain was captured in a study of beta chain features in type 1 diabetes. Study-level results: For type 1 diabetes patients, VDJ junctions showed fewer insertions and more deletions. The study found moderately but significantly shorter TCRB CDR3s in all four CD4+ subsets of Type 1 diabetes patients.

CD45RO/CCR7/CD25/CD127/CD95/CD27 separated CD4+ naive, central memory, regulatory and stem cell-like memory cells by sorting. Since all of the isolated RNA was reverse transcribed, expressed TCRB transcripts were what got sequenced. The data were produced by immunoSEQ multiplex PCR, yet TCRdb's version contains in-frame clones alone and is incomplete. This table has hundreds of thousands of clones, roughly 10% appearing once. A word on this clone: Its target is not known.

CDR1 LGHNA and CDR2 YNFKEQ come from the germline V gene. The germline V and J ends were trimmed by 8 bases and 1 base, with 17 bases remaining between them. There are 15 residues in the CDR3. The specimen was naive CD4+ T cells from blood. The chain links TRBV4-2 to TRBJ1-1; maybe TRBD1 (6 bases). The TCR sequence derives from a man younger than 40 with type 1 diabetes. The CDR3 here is CASGPQGGTNTEAFF. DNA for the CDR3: TGTGCCAGCGGACCCCAAGGGGGAACGAACACTGAAGCTTTCTTT.